This TCR beta chain was sequenced during a study of long-term antiretroviral therapy in people with HIV. Version v3.0 of the immunoSEQ assay was performed at survey level. Assay used: immunoSEQ multiplex PCR; TCRdb lists only in-frame clones, some missing. The table has 30,000 to 40,000 clones, 75% to 85% seen once. Here the sequenced sample was unsorted PBMCs, taken roughly 3.5 years after starting antiretroviral therapy. This TCR was recovered from a man aged 18 to 29 with HIV.

In DNA form, the CDR3 reads TGTGCCAGCAGTTACAGAGCGCTCGGTGGAGATACGCAGTATTTT. The encoded protein is CASSYRALGGDTQYF. The rearrangement links TRBV6-5 to TRBJ2-3, with D unresolved. V was pared by 2 bases and J by 5 bases, with 14 bases between. The V gene's germline CDR1 is MNHEY and CDR2 SVGAGI. There are 15 residues in the CDR3.